The rows below give T cell receptor beta chains drawn from one sample of a study of T cells after yellow fever vaccination. A single record per CDR3 protein comes from TCRdb applying MiXCR to the 5' RACE reads. The repertoire holds hundreds of thousands of distinct CDR3 sequences, with about 15% as singletons. The specimen comprised PBMCs, sampled around 5 days after the first yellow fever vaccination. Receptors were obtained from a man between 18 and 29 years old who received the YFV17D yellow fever vaccine. Both conserved end residues are part of each CDR3. Fields, in order: J gene, V gene, CDR3 protein.

TRBJ1-1	TRBV5-4	CASSFSGDSYTEAFF
TRBJ2-3	TRBV7-3	CASSGGLATDTQYF
TRBJ2-1	TRBV5-1	CASSLRGLTDRNEQFF
TRBJ2-5	TRBV7-7	CASSLSQRGVKETQYF
TRBJ2-7	TRBV5-6	CASRGRESSYEQYF
TRBJ2-3	TRBV7-9	CASSPWTAVNAQYF
TRBJ2-5	TRBV29-1	CSARAPQTQYF
TRBJ2-5	TRBV5-1	CASRAGGPNQETQYF
TRBJ2-5	TRBV20-1	CSARLPLGGGQETQYF
TRBJ1-4	TRBV5-4	CASSLGGTTNEKLFF
TRBJ1-1	TRBV19	CASSTRRGALNTEAFF
TRBJ1-2	TRBV9	CASSVTGYGYTF
TRBJ2-5	TRBV11-3	CASSRGNQETQYF
TRBJ1-2	TRBV29-1	CSVQGQGTGYTF
TRBJ1-3	TRBV6-5	CASSYSSGTAGNTIYF
TRBJ2-5	TRBV30	CAWSVPRVSSETQYF